These 9 T cell receptor beta chains originate from one sample sequenced in a study of blood T cell repertoires in COVID-19. TCRdb's copy holds only in-frame clones and misses some; the assay was immunoSEQ multiplex PCR. This table holds roughly 200,000 clones, 86% found once. The sequencing input was PBMCs or T cells enriched from blood (not recorded which). These receptors all come from a woman between 35 and 50 years old with acute COVID-19.

This sequence joins TRBV6-5 and TRBJ1-1, with D possibly TRBD1 on 5 matching bases. Trimming shortened V by 0 bases and J by 3 bases, and 14 bases separated the two germline ends. CDR3 size: 16 residues. CDR1 and CDR2 (germline): MNHEY, SVGAGI. The CDR3 loop reads CASSYSMGRGYTEAFF. For the CDR3, the DNA is TGTGCCAGCAGTTACTCGATGGGAAGGGGTTACACTGAAGCTTTCTTT.

The rearrangement joins TRBV27 to TRBJ1-1, with 7 nucleotides matching TRBD1. The V gene end was trimmed by 7 bases and the J gene end by 4 bases; junction bases not matched to a gene: 9. This CDR3 region has 14 residues. CDR1 MNHEY and CDR2 SMNVEV come from the germline V gene (reference sequence). The CDR3 sequence is CASMRGRVGTEAFF. For the CDR3, the DNA is TGTGCCAGCATGAGGGGGCGGGTTGGCACTGAAGCTTTCTTT.

This clone appeared a few times. The chain carries TRBV19 and TRBJ1-6; possibly TRBD1 for D (6 bases). Trimming cost V 6 bases and J 4 bases, with 10 bases left between them. In germline, CDR1 is LNHDA, CDR2 SQIVND (reference sequence). This CDR3 is 14 amino acids long. The CDR3: CASRIDRYNSPLHF. The DNA of the CDR3 is TGTGCCAGTAGGATCGACAGGTATAATTCACCCCTCCACTTT.

V and J are TRBV5-1 and TRBJ1-2; no clear D. The CDR3 extends over 14 amino acids. V was shortened by 4 bases and J by 1 base, with 11 bases between the two germline ends. The germline CDR1 and CDR2 sequences are SGHRS and YFSETQ. Here the CDR3 DNA reads TGCGCCAGCAGCAAAGCAGGTGGTAACTATGGCTACACCTTC. This gives the protein CASSKAGGNYGYTF.

This sequence joins TRBV19 and TRBJ2-1; 8 bases align to TRBD2. The CDR3 is 16 residues long. V dropped 1 base and J dropped 4; count of bases not matched to a gene: 6. From germline, CDR1 is LNHDA and CDR2 SQIVND (reference sequence). The CDR3 is CASSIGSGGHYNEQFF. For the CDR3, the DNA is TGTGCCAGTAGTATAGGCAGCGGGGGCCATTACAATGAGCAGTTCTTC.

This clone was counted a single time. The chain employs TRBV2 and TRBJ2-7, with a weak D call TRBD2 (6 bases). The CDR3 has 12 amino acids. Germline V lookup: CDR1 SNHLY, CDR2 FYNNEI. Deletions cut 6 bases from V and 4 bases from J, with 10 bases between. The CDR3 sequence is CASRTGVYEQYF. The CDR3 DNA sequence: TGTGCCAGCAGGACGGGAGTGTACGAGCAGTACTTC.

V usage is TRBV19 and J usage is TRBJ1-2, with 9 bases identical to TRBD1. Trimming cost V 5 bases and J 4 bases; bases outside gene matches: 8. CDR3 length: 15 amino acids. Looked up from germline, CDR1 is LNHDA and CDR2 is SQIVND (reference sequence). This CDR3 is CASSASGTGSYGYTF. For the CDR3, the DNA is TGTGCCAGTAGTGCCTCCGGGACAGGGTCCTATGGCTACACCTTC. Drawing the rest from reference TRBV19 and TRBJ1-2, the complete variable domain is DGGITQSPKYLFRKEGQNVTLSCEQNLNHDAMYWYRQDPGQGLRLIYYSQIVNDFQKGDIAEGYSVSREKKESFPLTVTSAQKNPTAFYLCASSASGTGSYGYTFGSGTRLTVV.

The chain recombines TRBV11-1 with TRBJ2-1; D perhaps matches TRBD1 (5 bases). Germline V gives CDR1 SGHAT, CDR2 FQDESV (reference sequence). V shed 1 base and J shed 3 bases, with 10 bases lying between them. The CDR3 extends over 15 amino acids. The CDR3 region has the DNA TGTGCCAGCAGCTTAGGGTCCCAGGGCTACAATGAGCAGTTCTTC. As protein: CASSLGSQGYNEQFF. The whole variable domain, filled in from reference TRBV11-1 and TRBJ2-1, reads EAEVAQSPRYKITEKSQAVAFWCDPISGHATLYWYRQILGQGPELLVQFQDESVVDDSQLPKDRFSAERLKGVDSTLKIQPAELGDSAMYLCASSLGSQGYNEQFFGPGTRLTVL.

In this sample, this clone turned up a few times. The chain recombines TRBV24-1 with TRBJ1-1; D is perhaps TRBD1 (5 bases). Trimming cost V 5 bases and J 2 bases, with 11 bases left between them. Looked up from germline, CDR1 is KGHDR and CDR2 is SFDVKD. CDR3 length equals 14 residues. CDR3 residues: CATSASGSNTEAFF. Written as DNA, the CDR3 is TGTGCCACCAGTGCTTCAGGGTCCAACACTGAAGCTTTCTTT.